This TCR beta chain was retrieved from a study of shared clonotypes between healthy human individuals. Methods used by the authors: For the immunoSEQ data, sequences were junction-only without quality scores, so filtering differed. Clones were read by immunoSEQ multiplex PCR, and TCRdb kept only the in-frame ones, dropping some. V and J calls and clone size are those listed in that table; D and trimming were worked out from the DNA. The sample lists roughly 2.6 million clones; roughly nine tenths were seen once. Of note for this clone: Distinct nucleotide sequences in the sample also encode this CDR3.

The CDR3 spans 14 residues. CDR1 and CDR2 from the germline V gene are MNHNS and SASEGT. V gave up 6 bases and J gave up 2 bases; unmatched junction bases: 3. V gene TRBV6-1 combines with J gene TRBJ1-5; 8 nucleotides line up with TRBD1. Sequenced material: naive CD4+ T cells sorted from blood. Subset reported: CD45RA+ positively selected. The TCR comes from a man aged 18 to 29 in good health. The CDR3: CASSGTGGNQPQHF. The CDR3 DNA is TGTGCCAGCAGCGGGACAGGTGGCAATCAGCCCCAGCATTTT.